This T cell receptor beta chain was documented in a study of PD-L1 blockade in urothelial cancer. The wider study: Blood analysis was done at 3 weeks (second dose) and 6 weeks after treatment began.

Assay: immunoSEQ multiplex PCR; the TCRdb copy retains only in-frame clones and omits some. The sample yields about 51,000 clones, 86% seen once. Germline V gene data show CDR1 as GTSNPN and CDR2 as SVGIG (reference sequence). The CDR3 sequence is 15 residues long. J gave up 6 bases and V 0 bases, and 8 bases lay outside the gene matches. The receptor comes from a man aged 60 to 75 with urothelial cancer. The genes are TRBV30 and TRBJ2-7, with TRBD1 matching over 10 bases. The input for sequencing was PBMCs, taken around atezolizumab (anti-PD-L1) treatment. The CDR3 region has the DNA TGTGCCTGGAGTGTACCCGGGACAGGGGACCGCGAGCAGTACTTC. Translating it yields CAWSVPGTGDREQYF.